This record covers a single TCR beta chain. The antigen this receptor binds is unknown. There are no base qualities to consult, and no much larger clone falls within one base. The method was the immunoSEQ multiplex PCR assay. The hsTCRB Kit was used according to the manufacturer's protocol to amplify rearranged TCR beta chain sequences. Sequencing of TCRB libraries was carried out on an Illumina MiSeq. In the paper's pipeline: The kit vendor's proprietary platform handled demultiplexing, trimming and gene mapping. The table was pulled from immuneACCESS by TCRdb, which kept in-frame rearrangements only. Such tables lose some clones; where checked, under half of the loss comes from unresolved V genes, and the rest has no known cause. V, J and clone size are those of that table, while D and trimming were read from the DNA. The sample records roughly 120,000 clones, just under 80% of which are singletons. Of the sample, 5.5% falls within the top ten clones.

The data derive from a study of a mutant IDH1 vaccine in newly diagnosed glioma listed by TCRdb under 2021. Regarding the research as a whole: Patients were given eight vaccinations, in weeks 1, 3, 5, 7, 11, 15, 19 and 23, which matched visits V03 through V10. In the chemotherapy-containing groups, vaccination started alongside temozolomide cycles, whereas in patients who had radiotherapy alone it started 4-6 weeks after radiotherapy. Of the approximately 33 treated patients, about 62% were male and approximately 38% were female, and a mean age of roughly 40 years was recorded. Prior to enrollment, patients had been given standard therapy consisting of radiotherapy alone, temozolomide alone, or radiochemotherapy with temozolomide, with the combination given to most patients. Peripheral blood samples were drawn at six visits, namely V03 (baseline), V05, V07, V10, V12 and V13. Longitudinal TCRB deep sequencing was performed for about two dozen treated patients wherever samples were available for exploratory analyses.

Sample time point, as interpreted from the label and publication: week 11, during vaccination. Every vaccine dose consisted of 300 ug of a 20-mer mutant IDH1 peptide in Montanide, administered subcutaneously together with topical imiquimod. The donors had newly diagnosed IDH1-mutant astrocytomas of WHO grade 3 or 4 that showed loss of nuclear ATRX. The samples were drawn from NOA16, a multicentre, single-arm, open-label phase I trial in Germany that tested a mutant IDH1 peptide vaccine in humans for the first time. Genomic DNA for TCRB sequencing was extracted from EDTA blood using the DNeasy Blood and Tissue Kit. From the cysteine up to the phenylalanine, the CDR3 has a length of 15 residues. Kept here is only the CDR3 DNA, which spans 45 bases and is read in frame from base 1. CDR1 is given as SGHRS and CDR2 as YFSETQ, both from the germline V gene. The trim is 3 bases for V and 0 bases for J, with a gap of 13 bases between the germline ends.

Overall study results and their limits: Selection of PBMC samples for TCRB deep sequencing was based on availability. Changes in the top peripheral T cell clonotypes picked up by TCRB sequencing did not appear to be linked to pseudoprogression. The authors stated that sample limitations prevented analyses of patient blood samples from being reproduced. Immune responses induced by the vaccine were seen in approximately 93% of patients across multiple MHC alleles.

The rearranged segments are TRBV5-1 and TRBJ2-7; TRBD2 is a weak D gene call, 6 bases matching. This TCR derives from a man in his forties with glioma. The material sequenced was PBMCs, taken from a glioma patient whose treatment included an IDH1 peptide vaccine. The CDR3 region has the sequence CASSSRDSSSYEQYF. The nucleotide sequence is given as TGCGCCAGCAGCTCCCGGGACTCGAGCTCCTACGAGCAGTACTTC. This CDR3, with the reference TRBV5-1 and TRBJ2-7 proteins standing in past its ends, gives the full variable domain KAGVTQTPRYLIKTRGQQVTLSCSPISGHRSVSWYQQTPGQGLQFLFEYFSETQRNKGNFPGRFSGRQFSNSRSEMNVSTLELGDSALYLCASSSRDSSSYEQYFGPGTRLTVT.